The 17 T cell receptor beta chains presented below share a single source sample, sequenced in a study of Graves' ophthalmopathy and Graves' hyperthyroidism. The study amplified TCR beta CDR3 regions using RNA transcripts. HTBI primers primed a first-round RT-PCR, and a second-round multiplex PCR followed. A single record per CDR3 protein comes from TCRdb applying MiXCR to the multiplex PCR reads. This table holds 650,000 to 900,000 distinct CDR3 sequences, roughly 40% found once. The sequencing sample was made of peripheral blood. These receptors originate from an adult man with Graves' ophthalmopathy.

The rearrangement joins TRBV7-2 to TRBJ2-2, with 9 nucleotides matching TRBD2. This CDR3 has 17 residues. The V and J ends lost 4 bases and 7 bases, in that order; junction bases with no gene match: 13. Germline CDR1 SGHTA, CDR2 FQGNSA. As DNA, the CDR3 is TGTGCCAGCAGCTCCATACTACTAGCGGGCAACCTCGGGGAGCTGTTTTTT. Protein sequence: CASSSILLAGNLGELFF.

This clonotype was found many times. J is TRBJ2-5 and V is TRBV7-9; 8 nucleotides agree with TRBD1. The CDR3 sequence is 15 residues long. V shed 4 bases and J 5 bases; nucleotides not matched to a gene: 9. The germline V gene has CDR1 SEHNR and CDR2 FQNEAQ (reference sequence). Here the CDR3 DNA reads TGTGCCAGCAGCTGGAGGACAGGGAAGGAGGAGACCCAGTACTTC. Protein product: CASSWRTGKEETQYF.

In regard to this clonotype: Relative to the germline gene, one junction end is altered; a read error may explain this. The chain couples TRBV10-3 to TRBJ1-2; TRBD1 agrees at 7 bases. Germline values: CDR1 ENHRY, CDR2 SYGVKD. This CDR3 has 13 residues. The CDR3 here is CASSSDRIYGYTF. CDR3 DNA sequence: TGTGCCAGCAGTTCGGACAGGATCTATGGCTACACCTTC.

The V and J genes are TRBV7-3 and TRBJ2-1; D is unresolved. V was shortened by 3 bases and J by 6 bases, with 9 bases between the two germline ends. The CDR3 has 13 amino acids. CDR1 SGHTA and CDR2 FQGTGA come from the germline V gene. Written as DNA, the CDR3 is TGTGCCAGCAGCTTCGGACCCGGCAATGAGCAGTTCTTC. Protein sequence: CASSFGPGNEQFF.

This clonotype came up many times. The rearrangement links TRBV9 to TRBJ2-5, with D possibly matching TRBD2 (5 bases). Germline V gives CDR1 SGDLS, CDR2 YYNGEE. Trimming pared 0 bases from V and 3 bases from J, leaving 6 bases between. The CDR3 is 13 amino acids. The CDR3 DNA reads TGTGCCAGCAGCGTAGACGGGAAAGAGACCCAGTACTTC. Protein: CASSVDGKETQYF.

This clonotype was recorded at least ten times. This CDR3 reads CSAEGAGGMNTEAFF. For the CDR3, the DNA is TGCAGCGCAGAGGGGGCGGGGGGCATGAACACTGAAGCTTTCTTT. This chain uses TRBV29-1 with TRBJ1-1, with 7 nucleotides matching TRBD1. The CDR3 contains 15 residues. Trimming cost V 7 bases and J 0 bases; bases outside gene matches: 11. Looked up from germline, CDR1 is SQVTM and CDR2 is ANQGSEA.

CDR3 protein: CSVVQGGGYEKLFF. In DNA, the CDR3 is TGCAGCGTAGTACAAGGCGGTGGCTACGAAAAACTGTTTTTT. The chain recombines TRBV29-1 with TRBJ1-4; no reliable D call. V lost 6 bases and J 8 bases, leaving 19 bases between the germline ends. The CDR3 has 14 residues. Germline V gene sequence: CDR1 SQVTM, CDR2 ANQGSEA. Full variable domain (rest looked up from reference TRBV29-1 and TRBJ1-4): SAVISQKPSRDICQRGTSLTIQCQVDSQVTMMFWYRQQPGQSLTLIATANQGSEATYESGFVIDKFPISRPNLTFSTLTVSNMSPEDSSIYLCSVVQGGGYEKLFFGSGTQLSVL.

The chain combines TRBV20-1 with TRBJ1-3; 7 nucleotides align to TRBD1. Germline trimming cut 6 bases from V and 7 bases from J; bases unmatched to any gene: 9. Germline CDR1 DFQATT, CDR2 SNEGSKA (reference sequence). CDR3 length: 13 residues. CDR3 residues: CSATPGQRNTIYF. In DNA, the CDR3 is TGCAGTGCAACCCCGGGACAGCGGAACACCATATATTTT.

The table lists this clonotype with a few counts. One end of the junction varies from germline; a read error may be responsible. This chain joins TRBV7-9 and TRBJ2-7, with D possibly matching TRBD2 (5 bases). CDR1 is SEHNR, CDR2 FQNEAQ, per germline (reference sequence). The CDR3 has 14 residues. The CDR3 protein is CASSQVSGTYEQYF. The DNA for the CDR3 is TGCGCCAGCAGCCAAGTCTCGGGAACCTACGAGCAGTACTTC. The variable domain in full, with the rest retrieved from reference TRBV7-9 and TRBJ2-7, is DTGVSQNPRHKITKRGQNVTFRCDPISEHNRLYWYRQTLGQGPEFLTYFQNEAQLEKSRLLSDRFSAERPKGSFSTLEIQRTEQGDSAMYLCASSQVSGTYEQYFGPGTRLTVT.

This clonotype has only a few counts. J is TRBJ1-1 and V is TRBV7-9, with TRBD1 identical over 9 bases. Trimming at V came to 3 bases and at J to 5 bases, leaving 13 bases not matched to a gene. Germline lookup yields CDR1 SEHNR and CDR2 FQNEAQ (reference sequence). The CDR3 consists of 17 residues. This chain's CDR3 is CASSFVTGGTGTTEAFF. CDR3 coding DNA: TGTGCCAGCAGCTTCGTTACGGGAGGGACAGGGACGACTGAAGCTTTCTTT.

CDR3 DNA: TGCAGTGCTAGTAGACTAGCGCACATGGACGAGCAGTACTTC. It codes for CSASRLAHMDEQYF. The chain employs TRBV20-1 and TRBJ2-7; the match to TRBD2 covers 8 bases. Losses at the gene ends were 3 bases for V and 5 bases for J; bases not matched to a gene: 9. This CDR3 region has 14 residues. From germline, CDR1 is DFQATT and CDR2 SNEGSKA (reference sequence).

This clonotype has a count of ten or more. V gene TRBV7-9 combines with J gene TRBJ1-2; 9 bases align to TRBD1. CDR1 is SEHNR, CDR2 FQNEAQ, per germline (reference sequence). The CDR3 length is 15 residues. The junction had 4 bases not matched to a gene; V was cut back by 1 base and J by 4 bases. CDR3 protein: CASSLDLGQGYGYTF. For the CDR3, the DNA is TGTGCCAGCAGCTTAGACCTGGGACAGGGCTATGGCTACACCTTC. The full variable domain, rest sourced from reference TRBV7-9 and TRBJ1-2, is DTGVSQNPRHKITKRGQNVTFRCDPISEHNRLYWYRQTLGQGPEFLTYFQNEAQLEKSRLLSDRFSAERPKGSFSTLEIQRTEQGDSAMYLCASSLDLGQGYGYTFGSGTRLTVV.

Many counts were recorded for this clonotype. J is TRBJ1-1 and V is TRBV7-2; D unresolved. The length of the CDR3 is 16 residues. Germline CDR1 is SGHTA and CDR2 is FQGNSA. Trimming pared 0 bases from V and 0 bases from J, leaving 11 bases between. The CDR3 nucleotides are TGTGCCAGCAGCTTAGCGAGGGTCAGCATGAACACTGAAGCTTTCTTT. Translated: CASSLARVSMNTEAFF.

With regard to this clonotype: This may stem from a read error, because a much larger clone lies one nucleotide away. The chain uses TRBV10-3 and TRBJ2-7, with 9 bases identical to TRBD2. Trimming at V came to 6 bases and at J to 2 bases, leaving 8 bases not matched to a gene. The CDR3 runs 15 residues. Per germline, CDR1 ENHRY and CDR2 SYGVKD. DNA of the CDR3: TGTGCCATCAGCTATAGCGGGAGAGGGCCCTACGAGCAGTACTTC. This sequence encodes CAISYSGRGPYEQYF.

There are many counts of this clonotype. The V and J genes are TRBV29-1 and TRBJ1-1; 10 positions match TRBD1. With 6 bases clipped from V and 6 bases from J, the junction kept 16 bases outside the gene matches. There are 16 residues in the CDR3. The V gene's germline CDR1 is SQVTM and CDR2 ANQGSEA. CDR3: CSVVGQGIGVGSEAFF. In nucleotides, the CDR3 is TGCAGCGTCGTGGGACAGGGGATAGGGGTTGGTTCTGAAGCTTTCTTT.

This clonotype was detected a few times. This could be a read error, since a much larger clone is one nucleotide away. This likely comes from a read error, as the CDR3 has no conserved phenylalanine or tryptophan at its end. The CDR3 region is CAISESSRTNYGYTS. As DNA, the CDR3 is TGTGCCATCAGTGAGTCTAGCCGGACGAACTATGGCTACACCTCC. The chain uses TRBV10-3 and TRBJ1-2; unclear D gene. The CDR3 has 15 residues. V dropped 0 bases and J dropped 2 bases, with 10 bases sitting between them. CDR1 is ENHRY and CDR2 is SYGVKD in the germline V gene.

This clonotype was recorded at least ten times. The chain links TRBV10-2 to TRBJ1-1; D is uncertain. The CDR3 consists of 14 residues. Germline V gene lookup returns CDR1 WSHSY and CDR2 SAAADI. V was cut by 3 bases and J by 4 bases, with 12 bases left in between. The CDR3, as DNA: TGCGCCAGCAGTGAATCAGGTTCGTTCACTGAAGCTTTCTTT. This encodes CASSESGSFTEAFF.